This TCR beta chain was sequenced in a study of blood T cell repertoires in COVID-19. This clone was seen a few times. Sequenced by immunoSEQ multiplex PCR; TCRdb stores in-frame clones only, minus some. The sample has over 120,000 clones, 75% to 90% seen once. The CDR3 loop spans 20 amino acids. Per germline, CDR1 SGHTS and CDR2 YDEGEE. V lost 3 bases, J lost 0 bases, and 17 bases stayed unmatched. Sequencing used peripheral blood. The chain joins TRBV5-8 to TRBJ2-7; the match to TRBD1 covers 11 bases. This sequence was found in a man aged 60 to 69 with active or convalescent COVID-19. Here the CDR3 DNA reads TGTGCCAGCAGCTCCCTTAGGGGGACAGGGGGGCCCTATAGCTCCTACGAGCAGTACTTC. Protein: CASSSLRGTGGPYSSYEQYF.